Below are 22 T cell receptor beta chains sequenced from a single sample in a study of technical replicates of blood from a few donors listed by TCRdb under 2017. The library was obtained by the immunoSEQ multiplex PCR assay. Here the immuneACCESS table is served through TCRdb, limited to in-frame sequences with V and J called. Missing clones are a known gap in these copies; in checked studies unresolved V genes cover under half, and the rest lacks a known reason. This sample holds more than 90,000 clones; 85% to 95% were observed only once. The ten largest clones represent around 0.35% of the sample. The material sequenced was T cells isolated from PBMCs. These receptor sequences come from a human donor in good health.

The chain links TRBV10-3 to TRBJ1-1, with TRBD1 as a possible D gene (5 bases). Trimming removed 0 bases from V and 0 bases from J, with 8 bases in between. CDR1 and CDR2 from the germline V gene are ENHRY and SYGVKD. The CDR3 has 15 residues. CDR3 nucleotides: TGTGCCATCAGTGAGTCCAGGGTGCTGAACACTGAAGCTTTCTTT. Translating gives CAISESRVLNTEAFF.

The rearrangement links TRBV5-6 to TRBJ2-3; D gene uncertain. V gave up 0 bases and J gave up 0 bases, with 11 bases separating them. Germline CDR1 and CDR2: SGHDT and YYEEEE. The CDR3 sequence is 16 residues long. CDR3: CASSLVLLTSTDTQYF. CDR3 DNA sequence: TGTGCCAGCAGCTTGGTCCTCCTTACTAGCACAGATACGCAGTATTTT.

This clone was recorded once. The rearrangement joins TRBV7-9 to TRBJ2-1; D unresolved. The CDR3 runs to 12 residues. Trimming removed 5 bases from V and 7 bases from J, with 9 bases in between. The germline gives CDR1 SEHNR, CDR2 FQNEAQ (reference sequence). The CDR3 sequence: CASSHTKNEQFF. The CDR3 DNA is TGTGCCAGCAGCCATACTAAGAATGAGCAGTTCTTC.

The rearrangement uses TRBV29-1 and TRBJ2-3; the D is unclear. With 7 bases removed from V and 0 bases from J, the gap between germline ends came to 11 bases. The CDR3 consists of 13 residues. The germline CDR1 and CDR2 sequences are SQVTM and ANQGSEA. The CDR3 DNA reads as TGCAGCGCAGTCGGAGAGAGCACAGATACGCAGTATTTT. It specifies CSAVGESTDTQYF.

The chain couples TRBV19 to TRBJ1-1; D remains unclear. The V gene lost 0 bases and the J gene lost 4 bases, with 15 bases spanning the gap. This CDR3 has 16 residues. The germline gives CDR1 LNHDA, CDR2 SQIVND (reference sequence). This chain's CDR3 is CASSIESLWRSTEAFF. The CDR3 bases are TGTGCCAGTAGTATAGAAAGCCTTTGGCGGAGCACTGAAGCTTTCTTT.

The CDR3 DNA follows: TGTGCCAGCAGCGTAGTAGGAGGGTCCTATGGCTACACCTTC. Translation gives CASSVVGGSYGYTF. This chain uses TRBV9 with TRBJ1-2; D gene unclear. This CDR3 is built from 14 residues. Per germline, CDR1 SGDLS and CDR2 YYNGEE. V dropped 0 bases and J dropped 4 bases, with 10 bases sitting between them.

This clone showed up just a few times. CDR3 sequence: CASSLRGNTEAFF. CDR3 sequence (DNA): TGTGCCAGCAGTCTCAGGGGGAACACTGAAGCTTTCTTT. The chain couples TRBV6-5 to TRBJ1-1; possibly TRBD1 for D (6 bases). The ends were cut back, 5 bases at V and 1 base at J, with 8 bases in the middle. The germline gives CDR1 MNHEY, CDR2 SVGAGI. The CDR3 is made up of 13 amino acids.

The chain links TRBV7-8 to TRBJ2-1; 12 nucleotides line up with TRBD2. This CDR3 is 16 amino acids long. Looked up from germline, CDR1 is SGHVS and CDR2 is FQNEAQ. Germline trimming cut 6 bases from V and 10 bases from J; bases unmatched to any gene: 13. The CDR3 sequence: CASRQRTSGTLKEQFF. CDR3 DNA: TGTGCCAGCAGACAACGGACTAGCGGGACTTTAAAGGAGCAGTTCTTC.

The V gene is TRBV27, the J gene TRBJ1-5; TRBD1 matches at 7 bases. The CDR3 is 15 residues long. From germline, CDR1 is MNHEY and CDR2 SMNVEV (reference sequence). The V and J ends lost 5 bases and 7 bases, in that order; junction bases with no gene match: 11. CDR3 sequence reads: CASSPFQGDGQPQHF. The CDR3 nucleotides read TGTGCCAGCAGTCCCTTTCAGGGGGATGGGCAGCCCCAGCATTTT.

In DNA form, the CDR3 reads TGTGCCTGGAGTAAATCTAGGTCCTACAATGAGCAGTTCTTC. The encoded protein is CAWSKSRSYNEQFF. V gene TRBV30 combines with J gene TRBJ2-1; D is unresolved. With 2 bases removed from V and 1 base from J, the gap between germline ends came to 9 bases. There are 14 residues in the CDR3. CDR1 is GTSNPN and CDR2 is SVGIG in the germline V gene (reference sequence).

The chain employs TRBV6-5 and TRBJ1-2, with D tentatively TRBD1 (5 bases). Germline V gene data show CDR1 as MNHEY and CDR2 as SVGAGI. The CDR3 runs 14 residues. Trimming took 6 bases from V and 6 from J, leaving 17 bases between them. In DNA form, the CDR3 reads TGTGCCAGCAGCCGAACGGGGGATCAGGATGGCTACACCTTC. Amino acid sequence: CASSRTGDQDGYTF.

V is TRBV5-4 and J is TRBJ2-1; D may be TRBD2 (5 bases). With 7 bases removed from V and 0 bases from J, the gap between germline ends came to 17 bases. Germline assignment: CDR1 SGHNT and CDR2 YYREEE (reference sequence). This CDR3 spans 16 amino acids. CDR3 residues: CASLPNGVSSYNEQFF. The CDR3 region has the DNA TGTGCCAGCCTCCCAAACGGGGTCAGCTCCTACAATGAGCAGTTCTTC.

The CDR3 loop reads CASSAGPFHYEQYF. CDR3 in DNA: TGTGCCAGCAGCGCGGGCCCCTTCCACTACGAGCAGTACTTC. The chain links TRBV7-9 to TRBJ2-7, with D possibly being TRBD2 (5 bases). The ends were cut back, 5 bases at V and 3 bases at J, with 14 bases in the middle. Germline CDR1 SEHNR, CDR2 FQNEAQ (reference sequence). The CDR3 loop spans 14 amino acids.

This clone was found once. Here the CDR3 reads CSVEGLDRSHEQYF. The CDR3 region has the DNA TGCAGCGTTGAAGGGCTGGACAGGTCCCACGAGCAGTACTTC. This chain joins TRBV29-1 and TRBJ2-7, with 7 nucleotides matching TRBD1. Losses at the gene ends were 1 base for V and 5 bases for J; bases not matched to a gene: 8. Germline V gene sequence: CDR1 SQVTM, CDR2 ANQGSEA. The CDR3 loop spans 14 amino acids.

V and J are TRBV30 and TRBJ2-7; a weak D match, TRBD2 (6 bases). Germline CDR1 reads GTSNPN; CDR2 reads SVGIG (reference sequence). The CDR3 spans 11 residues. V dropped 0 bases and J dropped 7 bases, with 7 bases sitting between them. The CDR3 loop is CAWSVGREQYF. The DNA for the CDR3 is TGTGCCTGGAGTGTAGGGAGGGAGCAGTACTTC.

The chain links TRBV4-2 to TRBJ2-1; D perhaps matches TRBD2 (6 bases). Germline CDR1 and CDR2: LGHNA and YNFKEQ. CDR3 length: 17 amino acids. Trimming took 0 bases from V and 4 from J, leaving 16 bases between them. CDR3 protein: CASSQEYGSLGYNEQFF. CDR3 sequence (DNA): TGTGCCAGCAGCCAAGAATACGGGAGTCTCGGATACAATGAGCAGTTCTTC.

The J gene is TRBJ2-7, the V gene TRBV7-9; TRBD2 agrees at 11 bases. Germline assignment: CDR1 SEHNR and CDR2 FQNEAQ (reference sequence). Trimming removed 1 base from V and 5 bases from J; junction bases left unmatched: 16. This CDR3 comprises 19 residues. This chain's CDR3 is CASSLESWNSGRARDEQYF. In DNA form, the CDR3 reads TGTGCCAGCAGCTTAGAAAGTTGGAATAGCGGGAGGGCCCGGGACGAGCAGTACTTC.

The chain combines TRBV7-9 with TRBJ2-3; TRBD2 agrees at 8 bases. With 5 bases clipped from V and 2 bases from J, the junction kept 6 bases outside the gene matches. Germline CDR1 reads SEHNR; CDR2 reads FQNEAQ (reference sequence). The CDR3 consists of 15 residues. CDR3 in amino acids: CASSPSGRDTDTQYF. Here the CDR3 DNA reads TGTGCCAGCAGCCCGAGCGGGAGAGACACAGATACGCAGTATTTT. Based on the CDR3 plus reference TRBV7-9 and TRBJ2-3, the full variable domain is DTGVSQNPRHKITKRGQNVTFRCDPISEHNRLYWYRQTLGQGPEFLTYFQNEAQLEKSRLLSDRFSAERPKGSFSTLEIQRTEQGDSAMYLCASSPSGRDTDTQYFGPGTRLTVL.

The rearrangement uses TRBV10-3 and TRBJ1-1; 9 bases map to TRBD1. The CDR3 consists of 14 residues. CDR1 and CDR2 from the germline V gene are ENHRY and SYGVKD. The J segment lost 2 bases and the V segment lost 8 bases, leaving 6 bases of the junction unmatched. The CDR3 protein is CAIGWTGDNTEAFF. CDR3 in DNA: TGTGCCATCGGGTGGACAGGGGATAACACTGAAGCTTTCTTT.

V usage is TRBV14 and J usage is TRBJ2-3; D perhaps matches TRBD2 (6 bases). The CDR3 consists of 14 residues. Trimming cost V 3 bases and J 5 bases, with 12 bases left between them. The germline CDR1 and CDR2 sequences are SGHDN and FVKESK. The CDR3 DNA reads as TGTGCCAGCAGCCAGGGATGGAGGGTAGATACGCAGTATTTT. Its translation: CASSQGWRVDTQYF.

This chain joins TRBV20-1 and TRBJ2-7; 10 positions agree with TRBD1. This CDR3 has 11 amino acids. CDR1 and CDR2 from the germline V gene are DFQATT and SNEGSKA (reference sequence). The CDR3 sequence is CSARGGTGAVV. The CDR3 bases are TGCAGTGCTAGAGGAGGGACAGGGGCAGTGGTT.

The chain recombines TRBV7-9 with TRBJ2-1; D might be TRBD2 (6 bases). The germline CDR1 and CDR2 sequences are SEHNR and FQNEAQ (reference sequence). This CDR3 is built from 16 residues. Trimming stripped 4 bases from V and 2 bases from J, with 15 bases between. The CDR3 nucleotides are TGTGCCAGCAGCTCTGGCTCTGCGGGACCCTACAATGAGCAGTTCTTC. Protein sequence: CASSSGSAGPYNEQFF.